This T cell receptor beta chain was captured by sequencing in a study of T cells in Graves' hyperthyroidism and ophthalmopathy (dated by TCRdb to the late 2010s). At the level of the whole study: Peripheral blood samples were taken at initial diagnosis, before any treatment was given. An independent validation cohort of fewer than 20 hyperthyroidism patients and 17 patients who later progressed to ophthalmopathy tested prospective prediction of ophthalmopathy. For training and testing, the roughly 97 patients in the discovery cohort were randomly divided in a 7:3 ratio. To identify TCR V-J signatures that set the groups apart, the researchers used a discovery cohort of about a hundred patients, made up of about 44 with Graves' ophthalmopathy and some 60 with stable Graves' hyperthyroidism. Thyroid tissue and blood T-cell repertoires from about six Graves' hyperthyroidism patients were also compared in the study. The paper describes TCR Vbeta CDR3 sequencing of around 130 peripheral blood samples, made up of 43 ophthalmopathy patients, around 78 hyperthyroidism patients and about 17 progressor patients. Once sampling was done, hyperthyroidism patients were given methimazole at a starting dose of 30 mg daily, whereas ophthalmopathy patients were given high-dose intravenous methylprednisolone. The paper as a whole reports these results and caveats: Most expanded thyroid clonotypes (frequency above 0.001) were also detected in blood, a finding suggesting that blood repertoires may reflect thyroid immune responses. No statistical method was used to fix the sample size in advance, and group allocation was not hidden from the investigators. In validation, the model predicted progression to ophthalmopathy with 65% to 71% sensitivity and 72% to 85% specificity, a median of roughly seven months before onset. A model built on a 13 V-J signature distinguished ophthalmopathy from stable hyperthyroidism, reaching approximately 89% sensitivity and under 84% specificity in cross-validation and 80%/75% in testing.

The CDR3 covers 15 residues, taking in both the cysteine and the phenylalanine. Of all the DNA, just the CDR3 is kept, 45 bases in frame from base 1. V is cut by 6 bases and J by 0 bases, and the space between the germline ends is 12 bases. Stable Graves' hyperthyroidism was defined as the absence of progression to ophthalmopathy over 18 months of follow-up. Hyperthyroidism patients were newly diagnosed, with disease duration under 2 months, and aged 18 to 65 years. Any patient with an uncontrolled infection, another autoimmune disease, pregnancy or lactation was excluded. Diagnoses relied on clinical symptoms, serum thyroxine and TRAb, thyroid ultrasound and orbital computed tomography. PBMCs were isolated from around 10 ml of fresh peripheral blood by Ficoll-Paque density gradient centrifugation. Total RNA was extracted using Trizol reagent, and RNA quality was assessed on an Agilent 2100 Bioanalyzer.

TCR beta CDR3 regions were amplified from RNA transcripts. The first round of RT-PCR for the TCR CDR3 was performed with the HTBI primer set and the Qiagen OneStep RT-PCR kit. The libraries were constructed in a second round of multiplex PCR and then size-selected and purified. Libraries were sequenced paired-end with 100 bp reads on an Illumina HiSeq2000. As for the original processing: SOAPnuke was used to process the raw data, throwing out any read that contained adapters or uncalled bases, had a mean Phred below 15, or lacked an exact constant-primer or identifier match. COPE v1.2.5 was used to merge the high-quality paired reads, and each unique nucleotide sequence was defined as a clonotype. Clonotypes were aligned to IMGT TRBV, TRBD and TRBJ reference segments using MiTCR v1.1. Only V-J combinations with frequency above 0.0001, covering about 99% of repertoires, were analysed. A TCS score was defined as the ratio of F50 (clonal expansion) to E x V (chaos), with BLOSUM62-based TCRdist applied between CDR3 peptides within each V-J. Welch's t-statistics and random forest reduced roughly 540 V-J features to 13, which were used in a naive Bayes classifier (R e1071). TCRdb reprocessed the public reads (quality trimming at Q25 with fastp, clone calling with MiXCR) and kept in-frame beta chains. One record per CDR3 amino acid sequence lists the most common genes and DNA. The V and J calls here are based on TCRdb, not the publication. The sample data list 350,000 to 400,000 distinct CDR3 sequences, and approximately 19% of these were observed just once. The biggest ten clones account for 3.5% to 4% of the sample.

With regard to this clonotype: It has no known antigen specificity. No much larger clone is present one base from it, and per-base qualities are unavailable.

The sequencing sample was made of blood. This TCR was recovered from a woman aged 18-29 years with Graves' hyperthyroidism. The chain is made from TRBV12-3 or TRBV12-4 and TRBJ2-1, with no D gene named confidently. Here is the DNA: TGTGCCAGCAGCCGCCCCCCAGGCTCCTACAATGAGCAGTTCTTC. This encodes CASSRPPGSYNEQFF.